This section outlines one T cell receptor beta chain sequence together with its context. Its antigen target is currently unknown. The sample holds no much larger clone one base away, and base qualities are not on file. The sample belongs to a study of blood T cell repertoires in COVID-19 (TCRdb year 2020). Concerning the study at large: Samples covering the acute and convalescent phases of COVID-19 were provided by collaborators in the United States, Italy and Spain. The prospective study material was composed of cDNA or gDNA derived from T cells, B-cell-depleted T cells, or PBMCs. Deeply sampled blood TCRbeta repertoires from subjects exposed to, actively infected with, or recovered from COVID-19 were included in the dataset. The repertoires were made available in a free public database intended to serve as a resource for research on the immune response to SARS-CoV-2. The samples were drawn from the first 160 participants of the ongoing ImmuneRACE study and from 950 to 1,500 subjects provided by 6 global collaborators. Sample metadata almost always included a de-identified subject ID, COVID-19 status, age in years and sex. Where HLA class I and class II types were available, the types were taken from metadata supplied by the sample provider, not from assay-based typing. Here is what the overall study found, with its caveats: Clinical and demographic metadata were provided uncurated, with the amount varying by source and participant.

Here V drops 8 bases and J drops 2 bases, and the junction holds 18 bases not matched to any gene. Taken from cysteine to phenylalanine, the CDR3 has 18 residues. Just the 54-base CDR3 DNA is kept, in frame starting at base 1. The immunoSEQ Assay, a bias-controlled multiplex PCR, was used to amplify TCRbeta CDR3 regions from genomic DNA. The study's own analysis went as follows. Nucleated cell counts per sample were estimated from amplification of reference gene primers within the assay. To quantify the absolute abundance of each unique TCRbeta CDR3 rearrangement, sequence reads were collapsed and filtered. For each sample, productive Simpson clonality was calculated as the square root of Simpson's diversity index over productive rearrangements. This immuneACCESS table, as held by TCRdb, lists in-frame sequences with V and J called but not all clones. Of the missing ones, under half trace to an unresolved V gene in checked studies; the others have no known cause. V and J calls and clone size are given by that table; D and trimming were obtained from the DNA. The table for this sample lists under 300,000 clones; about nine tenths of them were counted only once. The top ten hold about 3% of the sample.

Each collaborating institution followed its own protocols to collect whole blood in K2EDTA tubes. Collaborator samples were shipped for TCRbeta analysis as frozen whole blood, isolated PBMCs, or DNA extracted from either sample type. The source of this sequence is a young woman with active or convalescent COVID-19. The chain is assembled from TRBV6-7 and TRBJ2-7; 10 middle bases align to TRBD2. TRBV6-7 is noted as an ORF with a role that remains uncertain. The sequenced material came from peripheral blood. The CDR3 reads CASSWVCRLAGETYEQYF. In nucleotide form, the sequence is TGTGCCAGCTCGTGGGTGTGTCGGCTAGCGGGAGAAACCTACGAGCAGTACTTC.